The 11 T cell receptor beta chains given below trace back to one sample, sequenced in a study of shared clonotypes between healthy human individuals. The protocol was immunoSEQ multiplex PCR, while the TCRdb copy is restricted to in-frame clones and leaves out a portion. The top ten clones hold 12% of a sample with hundreds of thousands of clones, roughly four fifths of them seen once. The sequencing sample was made of PBMCs. The receptors were sampled from a woman aged 40 to 50 in good health. Some clones in this sample may be carry-over from other donors' samples.

The count of this clone is one. This chain joins TRBV19 and TRBJ2-1; 9 bases map to TRBD1. This CDR3 region has 16 residues. Germline trimming cut 4 bases from V and 1 base from J; bases unmatched to any gene: 5. CDR1 and CDR2 from the germline V gene are LNHDA and SQIVND (reference sequence). DNA for the CDR3: TGTGCCAGTAGTAGGGACAGGGAGTTGTCCTACAATGAGCAGTTCTTC. Protein: CASSRDRELSYNEQFF. Together with reference TRBV19 and TRBJ2-1, the CDR3 gives the full variable domain: DGGITQSPKYLFRKEGQNVTLSCEQNLNHDAMYWYRQDPGQGLRLIYYSQIVNDFQKGDIAEGYSVSREKKESFPLTVTSAQKNPTAFYLCASSRDRELSYNEQFFGPGTRLTVL.

Points on this clone: A far bigger clonotype differs at one base, so this is likely a read error. This rearrangement joins TRBV5-6 to TRBJ1-2; no firm D call. V was shortened by 1 base and J by 8 bases, with 9 bases between the two germline ends. CDR1 SGHDT and CDR2 YYEEEE come from the germline V gene. The CDR3 sequence is 12 residues long. The CDR3 coding sequence is TGTGCCAGCAGCTTGTGCGGTCAGGGCTACACCTTC. Protein sequence: CASSLCGQGYTF.

This sequence joins TRBV30 and TRBJ2-3; 8 nucleotides line up with TRBD2. The CDR3 length is 14 residues. Germline lookup yields CDR1 GTSNPN and CDR2 SVGIG (reference sequence). J gave up 0 bases and V 7 bases, and 6 bases lay outside the gene matches. The CDR3 DNA sequence: TGTGCCTTGCGACTAGCGTCGAGCACAGATACGCAGTATTTT. Its protein is CALRLASSTDTQYF.

This clone was picked up a small number of times. The genes are TRBV7-9 and TRBJ2-5; TRBD2 is a possible D gene (5 bases). The J call is in doubt because the DNA end fits TRBJ2-7 better. Germline loops: CDR1 SEHNR, CDR2 FQNEAQ (reference sequence). The CDR3 contains 14 residues. The CDR3 loop is CASSFGLSPYEQYF. The CDR3, as DNA: TGTGCCAGCAGCTTCGGACTGAGTCCCTACGAGCAGTACTTC.

The CDR3 loop reads CASSPASASSYEQYF. CDR3 in DNA: TGTGCCAGCTCACCAGCTAGCGCCAGCTCCTACGAGCAGTACTTC. The chain uses TRBV18 and TRBJ2-7; a weak D match, TRBD2 (6 bases). Trimming pared 2 bases from V and 0 bases from J, leaving 11 bases between. Germline V gene sequence: CDR1 KGHSH, CDR2 LQKENI. The CDR3 runs 15 residues.

The V call is TRBV13, the J call TRBJ1-1; TRBD1 agrees at 9 bases. V lost 5 bases and J lost 3; bases outside the gene matches: 10. Germline V lookup: CDR1 PRHDT, CDR2 FYEKMQ (reference sequence). CDR3 size: 16 residues. CDR3 sequence: CASSLNRGRWDTEAFF. CDR3 DNA: TGTGCCAGCAGCCTTAACAGGGGGCGATGGGACACTGAAGCTTTCTTT.

V gene TRBV7-6 combines with J gene TRBJ2-7; D possibly corresponds to TRBD2 (5 bases). This CDR3 is built from 17 residues. Germline-derived CDR1 and CDR2 are SGHVS and FNYEAQ. Between the trimmed V and J ends, which lost 4 bases and 0 bases, there was a span of 19 bases. In DNA, the CDR3 is TGTGCCAGCAGCTCATTGTTTGACTACCCTGACTCCTACGAGCAGTACTTC. Translated, it gives CASSSLFDYPDSYEQYF.

V gene TRBV29-1 combines with J gene TRBJ2-5; D is perhaps TRBD1 (6 bases). Per germline, CDR1 SQVTM and CDR2 ANQGSEA. The length of the CDR3 is 15 residues. Trimming left V 2 bases short and J 2 bases short, with 15 bases between. CDR3 in amino acids: CSVEFMTGRQETQYF. CDR3 DNA: TGCAGCGTTGAATTCATGACAGGACGACAAGAGACCCAGTACTTC.

The chain links TRBV2 to TRBJ2-3; D unresolved. Germline CDR1 is SNHLY and CDR2 is FYNNEI. The CDR3 consists of 12 residues. Trimming pared 6 bases from V and 4 bases from J, leaving 8 bases between. The CDR3 region has the DNA TGTGCCAGCAGCCTCCAAGCAGATACGCAGTATTTT. This translates into CASSLQADTQYF.

The V call is TRBV10-3, the J call TRBJ1-6; D is possibly TRBD1 (5 bases). The germline V and J ends were trimmed by 5 bases and 0 bases, with 8 bases remaining between them. The germline V gene encodes CDR1 ENHRY and CDR2 SYGVKD. The CDR3 covers 15 residues. CDR3 bases: TGTGCCATCAGTAGACAGAGCTCCTATAATTCACCCCTCCACTTT. Amino acid sequence: CAISRQSSYNSPLHF.

The V call is TRBV7-9, the J call TRBJ2-1, with TRBD2 as a possible D gene (6 bases). CDR1 and CDR2 (germline): SEHNR, FQNEAQ (reference sequence). Trimming took off 3 bases at V and 6 bases at J, with 21 bases between the two ends. The CDR3 totals 17 residues. The CDR3 reads CASSFRPRGGSFNEQFF. The CDR3 nucleotides read TGTGCCAGCAGCTTCCGGCCAAGGGGAGGTTCTTTCAATGAGCAGTTCTTC.